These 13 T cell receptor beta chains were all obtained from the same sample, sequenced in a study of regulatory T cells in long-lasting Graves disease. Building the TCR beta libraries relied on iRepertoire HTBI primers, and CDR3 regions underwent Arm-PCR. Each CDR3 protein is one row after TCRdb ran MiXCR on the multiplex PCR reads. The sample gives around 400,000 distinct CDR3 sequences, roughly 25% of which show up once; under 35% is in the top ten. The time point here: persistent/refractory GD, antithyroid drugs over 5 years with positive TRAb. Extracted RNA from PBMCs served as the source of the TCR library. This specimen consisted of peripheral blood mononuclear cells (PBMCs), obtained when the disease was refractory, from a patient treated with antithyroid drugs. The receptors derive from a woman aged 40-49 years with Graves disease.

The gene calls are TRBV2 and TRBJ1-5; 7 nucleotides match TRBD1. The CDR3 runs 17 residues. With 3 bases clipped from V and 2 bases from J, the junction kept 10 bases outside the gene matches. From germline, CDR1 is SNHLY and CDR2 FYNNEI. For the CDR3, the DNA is TGTGCCAGCAGTGACGGGACAGCGGGACCTGGCAATCAGCCCCAGCATTTT. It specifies CASSDGTAGPGNQPQHF. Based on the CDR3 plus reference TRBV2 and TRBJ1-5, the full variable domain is EPEVTQTPSHQVTQMGQEVILRCVPISNHLYFYWYRQILGQKVEFLVSFYNNEISEKSEIFDDQFSVERPDGSNFTLKIRSTKLEDSAMYFCASSDGTAGPGNQPQHFGDGTRLSIL.

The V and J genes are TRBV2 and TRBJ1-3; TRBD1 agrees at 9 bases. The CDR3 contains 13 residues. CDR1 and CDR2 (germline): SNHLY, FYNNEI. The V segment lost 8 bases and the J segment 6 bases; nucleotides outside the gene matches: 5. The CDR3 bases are TGTGCCAGCGCAAGACAGGGGGAAAACACCATATATTTT. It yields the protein CASARQGENTIYF.

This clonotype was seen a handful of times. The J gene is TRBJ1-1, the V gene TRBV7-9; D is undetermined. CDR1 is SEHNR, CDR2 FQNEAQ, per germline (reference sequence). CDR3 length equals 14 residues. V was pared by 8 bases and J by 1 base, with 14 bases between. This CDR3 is CASGTTGRNTEAFF. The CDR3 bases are TGTGCCAGCGGCACTACCGGGAGGAACACTGAAGCTTTCTTT.

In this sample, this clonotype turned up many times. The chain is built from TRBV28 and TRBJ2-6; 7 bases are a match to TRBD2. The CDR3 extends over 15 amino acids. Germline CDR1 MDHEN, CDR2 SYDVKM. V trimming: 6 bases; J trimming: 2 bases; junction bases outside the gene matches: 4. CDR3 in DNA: TGTGCCAGCAGCCTTACTAGCGCTGGGGCCAACGTCCTGACTTTC. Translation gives CASSLTSAGANVLTF.

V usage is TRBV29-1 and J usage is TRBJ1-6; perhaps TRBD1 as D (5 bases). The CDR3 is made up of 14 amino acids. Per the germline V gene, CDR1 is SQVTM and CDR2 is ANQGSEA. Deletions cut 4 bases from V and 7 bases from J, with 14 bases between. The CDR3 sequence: CSVGGGTPNSPLHF. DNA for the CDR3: TGCAGCGTTGGGGGGGGGACCCCGAATTCACCCCTCCACTTT.

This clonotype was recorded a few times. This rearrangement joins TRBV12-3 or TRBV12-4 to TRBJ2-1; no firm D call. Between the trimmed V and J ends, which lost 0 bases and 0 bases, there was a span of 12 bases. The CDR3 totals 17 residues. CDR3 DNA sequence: TGTGCCAGCAGTTTAGCGGTTTTGGAGAGCTCCTACAATGAGCAGTTCTTC. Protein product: CASSLAVLESSYNEQFF.

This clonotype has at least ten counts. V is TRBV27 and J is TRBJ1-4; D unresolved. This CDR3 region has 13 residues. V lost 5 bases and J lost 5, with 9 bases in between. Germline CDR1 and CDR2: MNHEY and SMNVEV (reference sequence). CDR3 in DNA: TGTGCCAGCAGTCGAGGGTTCAATGAAAAACTGTTTTTT. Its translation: CASSRGFNEKLFF.

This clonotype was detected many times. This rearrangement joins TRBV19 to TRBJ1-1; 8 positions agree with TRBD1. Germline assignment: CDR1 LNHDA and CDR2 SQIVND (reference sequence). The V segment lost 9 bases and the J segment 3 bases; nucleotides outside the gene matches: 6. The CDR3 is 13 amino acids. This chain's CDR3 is CASTDRVDTEAFF. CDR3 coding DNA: TGTGCCAGCACGGACAGGGTGGACACTGAAGCTTTCTTT.

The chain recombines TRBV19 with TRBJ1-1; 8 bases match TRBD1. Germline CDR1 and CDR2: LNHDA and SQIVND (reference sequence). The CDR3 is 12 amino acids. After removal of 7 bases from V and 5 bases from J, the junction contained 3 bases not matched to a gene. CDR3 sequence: CASTRTGTEAFF. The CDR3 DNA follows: TGTGCCAGTACCCGGACAGGGACTGAAGCTTTCTTT.

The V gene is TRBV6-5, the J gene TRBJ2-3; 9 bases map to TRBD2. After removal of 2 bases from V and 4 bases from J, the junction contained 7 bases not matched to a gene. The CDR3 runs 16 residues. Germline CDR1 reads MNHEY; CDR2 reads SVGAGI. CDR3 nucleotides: TGTGCCAGCAGTTACGGACTAGCGCGGGAGTCAGATACGCAGTATTTT. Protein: CASSYGLARESDTQYF.

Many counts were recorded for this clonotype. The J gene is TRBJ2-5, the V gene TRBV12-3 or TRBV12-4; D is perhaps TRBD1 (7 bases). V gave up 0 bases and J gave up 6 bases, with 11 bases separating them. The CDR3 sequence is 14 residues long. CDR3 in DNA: TGTGCCAGCAGTTTAGCGCAGGGGGGCAAGACCCAGTACTTC. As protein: CASSLAQGGKTQYF.

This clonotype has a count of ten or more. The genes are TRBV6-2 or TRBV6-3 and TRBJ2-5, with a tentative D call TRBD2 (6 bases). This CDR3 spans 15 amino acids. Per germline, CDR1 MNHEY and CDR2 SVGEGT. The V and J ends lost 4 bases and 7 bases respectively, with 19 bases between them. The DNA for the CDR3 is TGTGCCAGCAGTTCCTCGGGAGTGGTCTATGGGACCCAGTACTTC. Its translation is CASSSSGVVYGTQYF.

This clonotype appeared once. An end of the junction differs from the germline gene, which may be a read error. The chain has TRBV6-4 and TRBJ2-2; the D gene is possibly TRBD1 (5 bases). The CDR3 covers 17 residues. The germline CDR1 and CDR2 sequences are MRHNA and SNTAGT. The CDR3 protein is CASSYSPQGLNTGELFF. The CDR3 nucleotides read TGTGCCAGCAGTTACTCTCCGCAGGGCCTGAACACCGGGGAGCTGTTTTTT.